The 5 T cell receptor beta chains in this list originate from one sample, sequenced in a study of beta chain features in type 1 diabetes. Findings of the study overall: Moderate but significant shortening of TCRB CDR3s was recorded in all four CD4+ subsets from Type 1 diabetes patients.

These TCRs are of unknown antigen specificity. The whole isolated RNA underwent reverse transcription, so sequencing captured expressed TCRB transcripts. TCRdb's copy holds only in-frame clones and misses some; the assay was immunoSEQ multiplex PCR. Of about 160,000 clones detected, roughly 60% appear once; the ten largest clones hold around 0.08%. The sample comprised naive CD4+ T cells from blood. These receptors all stem from a young man with type 1 diabetes.

In DNA form, the CDR3 reads TGTGCCAGCAGCCCGGAGAACTCCTACAATGAGCAGTTCTTC. Translated, it gives CASSPENSYNEQFF. V and J are TRBV2 and TRBJ2-1, with D hard to call. This CDR3 region has 14 residues. V lost 6 bases and J 0 bases, leaving 9 bases between the germline ends. Germline V lookup: CDR1 SNHLY, CDR2 FYNNEI. Full variable domain (rest looked up from reference TRBV2 and TRBJ2-1): EPEVTQTPSHQVTQMGQEVILRCVPISNHLYFYWYRQILGQKVEFLVSFYNNEISEKSEIFDDQFSVERPDGSNFTLKIRSTKLEDSAMYFCASSPENSYNEQFFGPGTRLTVL.

The CDR3 region has the DNA TGTGCCAGCAGCGCAGACAGCATGGGCGAGCAGTACTTC. As protein: CASSADSMGEQYF. The V call is TRBV9, the J call TRBJ2-7; possibly TRBD1 for D (5 bases). The V gene's germline CDR1 is SGDLS and CDR2 YYNGEE. The CDR3 extends over 13 amino acids. Trimming removed 3 bases from V and 6 bases from J, with 13 bases in between. The full variable domain, rest sourced from reference TRBV9 and TRBJ2-7, is DSGVTQTPKHLITATGQRVTLRCSPRSGDLSVYWYQQSLDQGLQFLIQYYNGEERAKGNILERFSAQQFPDLHSELNLSSLELGDSALYFCASSADSMGEQYFGPGTRLTVT.

This clone was recorded a few times. V usage is TRBV4-1 and J usage is TRBJ2-3, with D possibly TRBD2 on 6 matching bases. With 0 bases removed from V and 1 base from J, the gap between germline ends came to 17 bases. The germline gives CDR1 MGHRA, CDR2 YSYEKL. The CDR3 sequence is 18 residues long. CDR3 sequence: CASSQERRWGTGTDTQYF. The CDR3 DNA reads TGCGCCAGCAGCCAAGAGAGGCGGTGGGGGACTGGCACAGATACGCAGTATTTT.

This sequence joins TRBV11-2 and TRBJ2-5; D gene uncertain. With 4 bases removed from V and 2 bases from J, the gap between germline ends came to 14 bases. The length of the CDR3 is 15 residues. Germline lookup yields CDR1 SGHAT and CDR2 FQNNGV. The CDR3 reads CASSSAPGHQETQYF. The CDR3 nucleotides read TGTGCCAGCAGCTCGGCCCCGGGCCATCAAGAGACCCAGTACTTC.

The chain couples TRBV7-9 to TRBJ1-6, with D unclear. V was trimmed by 5 bases and J by 8 bases, leaving 4 bases between them. Germline CDR1 SEHNR, CDR2 FQNEAQ (reference sequence). The CDR3 is made up of 11 amino acids. DNA of the CDR3: TGTGCCAGCAGCAAAGATTCACCCCTCCACTTT. It encodes CASSKDSPLHF.